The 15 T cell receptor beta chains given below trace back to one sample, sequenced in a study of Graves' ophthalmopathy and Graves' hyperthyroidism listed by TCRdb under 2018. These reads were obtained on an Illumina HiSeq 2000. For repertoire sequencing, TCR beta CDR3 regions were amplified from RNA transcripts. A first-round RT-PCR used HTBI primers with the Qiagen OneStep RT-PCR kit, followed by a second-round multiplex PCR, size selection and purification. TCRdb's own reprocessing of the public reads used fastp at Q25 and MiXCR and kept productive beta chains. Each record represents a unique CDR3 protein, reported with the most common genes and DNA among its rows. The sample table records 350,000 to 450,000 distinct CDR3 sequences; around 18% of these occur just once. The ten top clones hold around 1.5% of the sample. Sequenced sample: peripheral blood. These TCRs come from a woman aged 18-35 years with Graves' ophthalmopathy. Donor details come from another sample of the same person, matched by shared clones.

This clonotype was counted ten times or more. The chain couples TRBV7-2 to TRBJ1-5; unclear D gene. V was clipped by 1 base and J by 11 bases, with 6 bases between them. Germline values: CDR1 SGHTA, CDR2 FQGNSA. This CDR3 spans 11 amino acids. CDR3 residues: CASSLGATQHF. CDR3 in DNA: TGTGCCAGCAGCTTAGGGGCTACCCAGCATTTT.

Here the CDR3 reads CAWTPGTFETQYF. The CDR3 region has the DNA TGTGCCTGGACCCCAGGGACATTCGAGACCCAGTACTTC. The rearrangement uses TRBV30 and TRBJ2-5, with D possibly TRBD1 on 6 matching bases. The CDR3 has 13 amino acids. CDR1 and CDR2 from the germline V gene are GTSNPN and SVGIG (reference sequence). Trimming left V 4 bases short and J 5 bases short, with 14 bases between. Full variable domain (outside the CDR3, taken from reference TRBV30 and TRBJ2-5): SQTIHQWPATLVQPVGSPLSLECTVEGTSNPNLYWYRQAAGRGLQLLFYSVGIGQISSEVPQNLSASRPQDRQFILSSKKLLLSDSGFYLCAWTPGTFETQYFGPGTRLLVL.

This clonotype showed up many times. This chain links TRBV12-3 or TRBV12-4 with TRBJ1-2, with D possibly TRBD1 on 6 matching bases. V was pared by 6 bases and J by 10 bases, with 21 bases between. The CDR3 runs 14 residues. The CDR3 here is CASRYSRGSVLYTF. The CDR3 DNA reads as TGTGCCAGCAGGTACAGCAGGGGTTCTGTTCTCTACACCTTC.

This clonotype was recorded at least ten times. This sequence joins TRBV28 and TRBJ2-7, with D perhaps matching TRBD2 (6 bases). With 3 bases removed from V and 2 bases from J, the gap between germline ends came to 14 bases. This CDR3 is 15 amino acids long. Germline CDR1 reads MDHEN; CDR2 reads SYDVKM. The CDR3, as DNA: TGTGCCAGCAGTTTGGGCGGGGCAAAAGCCTACGAGCAGTACTTC. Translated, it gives CASSLGGAKAYEQYF.

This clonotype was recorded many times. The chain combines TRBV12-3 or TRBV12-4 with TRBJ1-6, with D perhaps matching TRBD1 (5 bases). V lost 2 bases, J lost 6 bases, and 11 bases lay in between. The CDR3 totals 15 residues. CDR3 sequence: CASSLSGGGNSPLHF. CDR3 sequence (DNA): TGTGCCAGCAGTTTAAGTGGGGGGGGTAATTCACCCCTCCACTTT.

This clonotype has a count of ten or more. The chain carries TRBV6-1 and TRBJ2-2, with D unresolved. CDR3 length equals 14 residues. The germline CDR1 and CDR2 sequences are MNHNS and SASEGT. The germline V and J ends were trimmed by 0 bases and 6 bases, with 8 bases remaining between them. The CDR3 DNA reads TGTGCCAGCAGTGAAGCCGTAAGCCCCGGGGAGCTGTTTTTT. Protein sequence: CASSEAVSPGELFF.

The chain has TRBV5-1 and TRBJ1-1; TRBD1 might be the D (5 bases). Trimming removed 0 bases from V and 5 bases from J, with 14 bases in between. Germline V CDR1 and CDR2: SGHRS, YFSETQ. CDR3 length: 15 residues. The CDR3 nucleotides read TGCGCCAGCAGCTTGGAAATCGGGGGGAAGACTGAAGCTTTCTTT. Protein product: CASSLEIGGKTEAFF.

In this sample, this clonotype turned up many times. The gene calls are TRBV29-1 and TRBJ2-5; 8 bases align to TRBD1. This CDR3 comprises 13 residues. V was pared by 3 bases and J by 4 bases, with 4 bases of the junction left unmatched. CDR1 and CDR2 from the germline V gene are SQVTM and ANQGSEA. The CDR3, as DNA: TGCAGCGTTGACCCGCAGGGGGCAGAGACCCAGTACTTC. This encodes CSVDPQGAETQYF.

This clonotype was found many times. CDR3 nucleotide sequence: TGTGCCAGTAGTCGCCGGGACAGCAACACTGAAGCTTTCTTT. Its protein product is CASSRRDSNTEAFF. The J gene is TRBJ1-1, the V gene TRBV19; TRBD1 matches at 7 bases. The length of the CDR3 is 14 residues. V shed 5 bases, J shed 2 bases, and the junction held 5 bases outside the gene matches. CDR1 and CDR2 (germline): LNHDA, SQIVND (reference sequence).

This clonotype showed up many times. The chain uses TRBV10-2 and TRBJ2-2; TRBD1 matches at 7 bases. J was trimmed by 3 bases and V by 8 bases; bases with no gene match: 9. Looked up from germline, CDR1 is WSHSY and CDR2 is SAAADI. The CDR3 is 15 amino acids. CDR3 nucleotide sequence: TGCGCCAGCTATGGGGGCAGGGGGTACACCGGGGAGCTGTTTTTT. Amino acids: CASYGGRGYTGELFF.

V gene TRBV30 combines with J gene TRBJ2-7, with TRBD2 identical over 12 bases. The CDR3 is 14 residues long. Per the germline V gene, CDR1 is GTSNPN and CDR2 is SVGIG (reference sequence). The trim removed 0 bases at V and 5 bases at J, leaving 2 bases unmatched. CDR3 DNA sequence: TGTGCCTGGAGTGTCCTAGCGGGAGGGAACGAGCAGTACTTC. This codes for CAWSVLAGGNEQYF.

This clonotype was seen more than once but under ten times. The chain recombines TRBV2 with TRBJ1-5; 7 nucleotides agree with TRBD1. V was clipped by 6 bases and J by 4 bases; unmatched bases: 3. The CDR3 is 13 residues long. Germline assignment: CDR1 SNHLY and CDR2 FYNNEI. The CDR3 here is CASRGTENQPQHF. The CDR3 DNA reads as TGTGCCAGCAGAGGGACAGAGAATCAGCCCCAGCATTTT.

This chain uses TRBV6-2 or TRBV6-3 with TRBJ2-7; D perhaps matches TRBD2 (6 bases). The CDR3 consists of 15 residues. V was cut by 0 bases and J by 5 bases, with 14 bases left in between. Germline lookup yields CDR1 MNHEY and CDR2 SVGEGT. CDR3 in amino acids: CASSYSIDGGDEQYF. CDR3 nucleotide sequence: TGTGCCAGCAGTTACTCGATTGATGGCGGGGACGAGCAGTACTTC.

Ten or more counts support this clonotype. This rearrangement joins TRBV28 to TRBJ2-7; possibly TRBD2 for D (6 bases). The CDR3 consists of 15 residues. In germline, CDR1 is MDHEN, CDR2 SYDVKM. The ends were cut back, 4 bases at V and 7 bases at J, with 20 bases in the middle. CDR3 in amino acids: CASSWPGGTLGEQYF. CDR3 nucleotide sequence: TGTGCCAGCAGTTGGCCCGGGGGTACCCTGGGGGAGCAGTACTTC.

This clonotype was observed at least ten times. The DNA of the CDR3 is TGTGCCAGCATTACCAGACAGTACACTGAAGCTTTCTTT. Its protein product is CASITRQYTEAFF. This chain connects TRBV6-4 to TRBJ1-1; tentative D call: TRBD1 (5 bases). Germline V gives CDR1 MRHNA, CDR2 SNTAGT. The CDR3 spans 13 residues. Trimming removed 7 bases at V and 3 bases at J, with 12 bases between.